This passage covers 24 T cell receptor beta chains from one sample sequenced in a study of blood T cell repertoires in COVID-19. Some clones are missing from TCRdb's copy, which holds only in-frame ones; the method was immunoSEQ multiplex PCR. In the table there are hundreds of thousands of clones, 85% to 90% of which are singletons. What was sequenced was peripheral blood. The receptor set was obtained from a woman aged 50 to 65 with COVID-19, enrolled during active disease.

This rearrangement joins TRBV5-1 to TRBJ2-4; TRBD1 is a possible D gene (6 bases). Germline V gene lookup returns CDR1 SGHRS and CDR2 YFSETQ. V lost 1 base and J 4 bases, leaving 9 bases between the germline ends. This CDR3 region has 14 residues. The DNA of the CDR3 is TGCGCCAGCAGCTTGATAGGACAGAAAAACATTCAGTACTTC. Translation: CASSLIGQKNIQYF.

The chain joins TRBV18 to TRBJ1-2, with TRBD1 matching over 7 bases. CDR3 length equals 17 residues. J was trimmed by 2 bases and V by 3 bases; bases with no gene match: 12. Germline-derived CDR1 and CDR2 are KGHSH and LQKENI. CDR3 loop: CASSPWGRDRPNYGYTF. The CDR3, as DNA: TGTGCCAGCTCACCTTGGGGCCGGGACAGACCCAACTATGGCTACACCTTC.

V is TRBV18 and J is TRBJ1-4; 7 bases match TRBD1. Germline CDR1 is KGHSH and CDR2 is LQKENI. Trimming cost V 3 bases and J 0 bases; bases outside gene matches: 4. The CDR3 length is 16 residues. CDR3 sequence (DNA): TGTGCCAGCTCACCCGGGACAGTTGCAACTAATGAAAAACTGTTTTTT. Its translation is CASSPGTVATNEKLFF.

The chain joins TRBV7-8 to TRBJ1-1; TRBD1 matches at 8 bases. Trimming took 2 bases from V and 0 from J; bases not matched to a gene: 11. The length of the CDR3 is 18 residues. The germline V gene encodes CDR1 SGHVS and CDR2 FQNEAQ. The CDR3 reads CASSLTGTGHPMNTEAFF. The CDR3 nucleotides are TGTGCCAGCAGCTTAACAGGGACAGGACACCCTATGAACACTGAAGCTTTCTTT.

The chain recombines TRBV7-7 with TRBJ2-1, with 7 bases fitting TRBD1. The germline CDR1 and CDR2 sequences are SSHAT and FNYEAQ (reference sequence). The junction had 11 bases not matched to a gene; V was cut back by 5 bases and J by 13 bases. The CDR3 has 13 amino acids. CDR3 region: CASSPTTGASQFF. Here the CDR3 DNA reads TGTGCCAGCAGCCCCACTACAGGGGCATCTCAGTTCTTC.

The chain carries TRBV9 and TRBJ2-3; a weak D match, TRBD1 (5 bases). V was clipped by 3 bases and J by 6 bases, with 5 bases between them. Germline loops: CDR1 SGDLS, CDR2 YYNGEE. CDR3 length equals 11 residues. The DNA of the CDR3 is TGTGCCAGCAGCGAGGGGGATACGCAGTATTTT. It codes for CASSEGDTQYF.

This sequence joins TRBV6-5 and TRBJ1-4; the match to TRBD1 covers 9 bases. CDR1 MNHEY and CDR2 SVGAGI come from the germline V gene. The CDR3 sequence is 13 residues long. The V gene end was trimmed by 8 bases and the J gene end by 8 bases; junction bases not matched to a gene: 6. This CDR3 is CASRDRAGEKLFF. The DNA of the CDR3 is TGTGCCAGCCGGGACAGGGCTGGGGAAAAACTGTTTTTT.

The chain joins TRBV24-1 to TRBJ2-7, with D possibly matching TRBD1 (6 bases). Trimming took off 3 bases at V and 9 bases at J, with 11 bases between the two ends. The CDR3 is 12 amino acids. CDR1 and CDR2 from the germline V gene are KGHDR and SFDVKD. The CDR3 DNA reads TGTGCCACCAGTGATGCCAGGGGATCGCAGTACTTC. Amino acid sequence: CATSDARGSQYF.

The chain joins TRBV24-1 to TRBJ1-2; TRBD1 might be the D (5 bases). The length of the CDR3 is 13 residues. Trimming cost V 1 base and J 7 bases, with 9 bases left between them. From germline, CDR1 is KGHDR and CDR2 SFDVKD. DNA of the CDR3: TGTGCCACCAGTGATTTTAGCGGGGCTGGCTACACCTTC. It codes for CATSDFSGAGYTF.

The rearrangement links TRBV25-1 to TRBJ2-5, with 8 bases identical to TRBD2. The CDR3 has 15 amino acids. The trim removed 0 bases at V and 4 bases at J, leaving 4 bases unmatched. Germline lookup yields CDR1 MGHDK and CDR2 SYGVNS. The CDR3 coding sequence is TGTGCCAGCAGTGAATATGCGGGGGGCAGAGAGACCCAGTACTTC. Its protein product is CASSEYAGGRETQYF.

The rearrangement uses TRBV23-1 and TRBJ2-5; D gene uncertain. TRBV23-1 belongs to the ORF category, with a function that is uncertain. V was pared by 4 bases and J by 1 base, with 10 bases between. The CDR3 has 14 amino acids. This CDR3 is CASSPLWSQETQYF. CDR3 nucleotide sequence: TGCGCCAGCAGTCCCCTATGGAGCCAAGAGACCCAGTACTTC.

This chain joins TRBV5-6 and TRBJ2-3, with 8 bases fitting TRBD2. This CDR3 comprises 17 residues. The V gene's germline CDR1 is SGHDT and CDR2 YYEEEE. J was trimmed by 0 bases and V by 4 bases; bases with no gene match: 10. The chain's CDR3 is CASSPLYGGASTDTQYF. The CDR3 DNA reads TGTGCCAGCAGCCCGCTTTACGGGGGGGCTAGCACAGATACGCAGTATTTT.

Notes on this clone: Relative to the germline gene, one junction end is altered; a read error may explain this. This sample also contains other DNA sequences that code for the same CDR3. The rearrangement uses TRBV6-6 and TRBJ1-2; D uncertain. CDR1 MNHNY and CDR2 SVGAGI come from the germline V gene (reference sequence). The CDR3 length is 13 residues. CDR3 region: CASNIERRGGYTF. In DNA form, the CDR3 reads TGTGCTAGCAACATAGAACGTCGGGGTGGCTACACCTTC.

The genes are TRBV6-1 and TRBJ1-2; D not resolved. The CDR3 runs to 18 residues. The V end was cut by 3 bases, the J end by 8 bases, with 28 bases between. Looked up from germline, CDR1 is MNHNS and CDR2 is SASEGT. CDR3 sequence: CASSDRGFARNPARGYTF. The CDR3 DNA follows: TGTGCCAGCAGTGACCGAGGTTTTGCCAGAAACCCTGCACGGGGCTACACCTTC.

The chain carries TRBV19 and TRBJ2-1, with TRBD1 identical over 7 bases. Looked up from germline, CDR1 is LNHDA and CDR2 is SQIVND (reference sequence). V was clipped by 1 base and J by 4 bases; unmatched bases: 4. The CDR3 has 15 residues. The CDR3 nucleotides are TGTGCCAGTAGTATAGCAGGGGGTTCATACAATGAGCAGTTCTTC. Translated: CASSIAGGSYNEQFF.

This clone was found a few times. This chain connects TRBV19 to TRBJ1-1, with a tentative D call TRBD1 (5 bases). CDR1 LNHDA and CDR2 SQIVND come from the germline V gene (reference sequence). V was trimmed by 6 bases and J by 5 bases, leaving 10 bases between them. The CDR3 is made up of 12 amino acids. CDR3 sequence: CASSRGVTEAFF. CDR3 DNA sequence: TGTGCCAGTAGCCGGGGGGTGACTGAAGCTTTCTTT.

This rearrangement joins TRBV7-9 to TRBJ1-1; 7 bases are shared with TRBD1. Germline assignment: CDR1 SEHNR and CDR2 FQNEAQ (reference sequence). The CDR3 has 14 residues. Unmatched junction bases numbered 13, after V lost 4 bases and J lost 11 bases. CDR3 in DNA: TGTGCCAGCAGCTACGGGACAGACCCATTGGGGGCTTTCTTT. It is translated as CASSYGTDPLGAFF.

Concerning this clone itself: Other nucleotide sequences from this sample produce the same CDR3. The CDR3 here is CSVPGTGNTEAFF. DNA of the CDR3: TGCAGCGTTCCCGGGACAGGGAACACTGAAGCTTTCTTT. The chain has TRBV29-1 and TRBJ1-1; 8 bases are shared with TRBD1. The CDR3 spans 13 residues. V lost 5 bases and J lost 1; bases outside the gene matches: 3. CDR1 is SQVTM, CDR2 ANQGSEA, per germline.

This clone is a singleton in its sample. The chain combines TRBV6-5 with TRBJ2-7; 10 bases match TRBD1. Germline V gene lookup returns CDR1 MNHEY and CDR2 SVGAGI. The CDR3 contains 14 residues. The J segment lost 4 bases and the V segment lost 4 bases, leaving 4 bases of the junction unmatched. CDR3: CASSLDRGVYEQYF. Written as DNA, the CDR3 is TGTGCCAGCAGTTTGGACAGGGGGGTATACGAGCAGTACTTC.

Of note for this clone: This same CDR3 is encoded by further DNA sequences in the sample. The chain recombines TRBV18 with TRBJ1-1; TRBD1 is a possible D gene (6 bases). The CDR3 extends over 15 amino acids. V gave up 3 bases and J gave up 1 base, with 12 bases separating them. Germline V lookup: CDR1 KGHSH, CDR2 LQKENI. The CDR3 nucleotides are TGTGCCAGCTCACCGCGGGGGGCCGGGAACACTGAAGCTTTCTTT. Translating it yields CASSPRGAGNTEAFF.

This sequence joins TRBV5-4 and TRBJ2-3, with D unresolved. The V gene lost 3 bases and the J gene lost 3 bases, with 17 bases spanning the gap. This CDR3 is built from 16 residues. CDR1 SGHNT and CDR2 YYREEE come from the germline V gene (reference sequence). CDR3 nucleotide sequence: TGTGCCAGCAGCTCCTTTGATGCAACCCAGACAGATACGCAGTATTTT. The encoded protein is CASSSFDATQTDTQYF.

This clone was observed once. The J gene is TRBJ1-2, the V gene TRBV12-5; 7 bases agree with TRBD1. The CDR3 runs 15 residues. The V gene's germline CDR1 is LGHNT and CDR2 FRNRAP. V gave up 3 bases and J gave up 6 bases; unmatched junction bases: 10. The CDR3 protein is CASGLEITGDDGYTF. In nucleotides, the CDR3 is TGTGCTAGTGGTTTAGAAATTACAGGGGACGATGGCTACACCTTC.

This clone appeared a single time. The CDR3 protein is CSVRTDNTEAFF. CDR3 bases: TGCAGCGTGCGGACAGATAACACTGAAGCTTTCTTT. This chain links TRBV29-1 with TRBJ1-1, with D possibly matching TRBD1 (6 bases). The CDR3 has 12 residues. Germline CDR1 reads SQVTM; CDR2 reads ANQGSEA. The V and J ends lost 6 bases and 2 bases respectively, with 10 bases between them. Drawing the rest from reference TRBV29-1 and TRBJ1-1, the complete variable domain is SAVISQKPSRDICQRGTSLTIQCQVDSQVTMMFWYRQQPGQSLTLIATANQGSEATYESGFVIDKFPISRPNLTFSTLTVSNMSPEDSSIYLCSVRTDNTEAFFGQGTRLTVV.

As regards this clone: Other DNA sequences in the sample encode the same CDR3. The chain links TRBV7-9 to TRBJ1-5; 8 nucleotides match TRBD1. J gave up 2 bases and V 5 bases, and 5 bases lay outside the gene matches. Per germline, CDR1 SEHNR and CDR2 FQNEAQ (reference sequence). The CDR3 totals 15 residues. DNA of the CDR3: TGTGCCAGCAGCCCCCAGGGGGCCGGCAATCAGCCCCAGCATTTT. Protein product: CASSPQGAGNQPQHF.